These 9 T cell receptor beta chains came from one sample sequenced in a study of shared clonotypes between healthy human individuals (TCRdb year 2020). CD8 naive samples were obtained by positive selection for CCR7 among CD45RO-negative cells, yielding a CD45RA+CCR7+ population from which TemRA cells were excluded. Libraries were built with the immunoSEQ multiplex PCR assay. TCRdb re-hosts the immuneACCESS table, in-frame sequences only. Its copies lack some clones; in the studies checked, an unresolved V gene accounts for under half of them, and the cause for the rest is not known. Here the sample has hundreds of thousands of clones; around 95% occur a single time. 0.095% to 0.14% of the sample rests with the top ten. The sample was naive CD8+ T cells sorted from blood. This sample's cell subset or site label indicates: CD45RA+CCR7+. These receptors were obtained from a woman in her twenties or thirties in good health.

The J gene is TRBJ1-5, the V gene TRBV28, with 7 bases identical to TRBD1. Germline-derived CDR1 and CDR2 are MDHEN and SYDVKM. The length of the CDR3 is 17 residues. The V segment lost 5 bases and the J segment 10 bases; nucleotides outside the gene matches: 20. The CDR3 sequence: CASSPYSGTVTIQPQHF. In DNA, the CDR3 is TGTGCCAGCAGTCCATACTCGGGGACAGTAACCATCCAACCCCAGCATTTT. Filled out from reference TRBV28 and TRBJ1-5, the complete variable domain reads DVKVTQSSRYLVKRTGEKVFLECVQDMDHENMFWYRQDPGLGLRLIYFSYDVKMKEKGDIPEGYSVSREKKERFSLILESASTNQTSMYLCASSPYSGTVTIQPQHFGDGTRLSIL.

This chain joins TRBV5-6 and TRBJ2-2; 7 bases fit TRBD1. The CDR3 has 16 amino acids. The ends lost 1 base at V and 3 bases at J; junction bases unmatched: 6. Germline assignment: CDR1 SGHDT and CDR2 YYEEEE. The CDR3 protein is CASSLMDRSYTGELFF. The CDR3 DNA follows: TGTGCCAGCAGCTTGATGGACAGGTCCTACACCGGGGAGCTGTTTTTT.

The rearrangement joins TRBV27 to TRBJ1-5; D perhaps matches TRBD1 (6 bases). CDR1 is MNHEY and CDR2 is SMNVEV in the germline V gene (reference sequence). Trimming took 7 bases from V and 4 from J, leaving 14 bases between them. The CDR3 is 14 amino acids. The CDR3 region is CASTIRQGNQPQHF. CDR3 nucleotides: TGTGCCAGCACCATAAGGCAGGGGAATCAGCCCCAGCATTTT.

This clone was counted only a few times. This rearrangement joins TRBV4-2 to TRBJ2-7, with 8 positions matching TRBD1. Trimming removed 5 bases from V and 7 bases from J; junction bases left unmatched: 4. CDR1 and CDR2 from the germline V gene are LGHNA and YNFKEQ. The CDR3 spans 12 residues. This chain's CDR3 is CASSLTGGEQYF. Here the CDR3 DNA reads TGTGCCAGCAGCTTAACAGGGGGTGAGCAGTACTTC.

The gene calls are TRBV7-9 and TRBJ2-7; D is unclear. CDR1 is SEHNR and CDR2 is FQNEAQ in the germline V gene (reference sequence). The CDR3 sequence is 15 residues long. Trimming took 5 bases from V and 1 from J, leaving 15 bases between them. CDR3 DNA: TGTGCCAGCAGCGACCCACCCGACGGGTCCTACGAGCAGTACTTC. As protein: CASSDPPDGSYEQYF. The whole variable domain, filled in from reference TRBV7-9 and TRBJ2-7, reads DTGVSQNPRHKITKRGQNVTFRCDPISEHNRLYWYRQTLGQGPEFLTYFQNEAQLEKSRLLSDRFSAERPKGSFSTLEIQRTEQGDSAMYLCASSDPPDGSYEQYFGPGTRLTVT.

The rearrangement links TRBV28 to TRBJ1-4, with 9 bases lining up with TRBD1. Germline V gene sequence: CDR1 MDHEN, CDR2 SYDVKM. This CDR3 region has 15 residues. Trimming cost V 5 bases and J 7 bases; bases outside gene matches: 8. The CDR3 region is CASSARDREAEKLFF. In nucleotides, the CDR3 is TGTGCCAGCAGTGCCCGGGACAGGGAGGCTGAAAAACTGTTTTTT.

The V call is TRBV28, the J call TRBJ1-1; D gene uncertain. With 6 bases removed from V and 0 bases from J, the gap between germline ends came to 17 bases. CDR3 length: 16 amino acids. Germline V gives CDR1 MDHEN, CDR2 SYDVKM. DNA of the CDR3: TGTGCCAGCAGCCGACCCTCGGAGGGATTGAACACTGAAGCTTTCTTT. This encodes CASSRPSEGLNTEAFF.

As regards this clone: Additional DNA sequences in this sample encode the identical CDR3. The chain is built from TRBV7-8 and TRBJ2-7; D call uncertain. Germline V gene sequence: CDR1 SGHVS, CDR2 FQNEAQ. This CDR3 comprises 12 residues. V was cut by 2 bases and J by 4 bases, with 6 bases left in between. The DNA for the CDR3 is TGTGCCAGCAGCTTAAGAGAGTACGAGCAGTACTTC. Encoded protein: CASSLREYEQYF.

This chain uses TRBV25-1 with TRBJ1-5, with a tentative D call TRBD1 (5 bases). Germline CDR1 reads MGHDK; CDR2 reads SYGVNS. The CDR3 consists of 13 residues. Between the trimmed V and J ends, which lost 8 bases and 3 bases, there was a span of 11 bases. The CDR3 sequence: CASAGSLNQPQHF. The CDR3 region has the DNA TGTGCCAGCGCAGGGTCCCTCAATCAGCCCCAGCATTTT.